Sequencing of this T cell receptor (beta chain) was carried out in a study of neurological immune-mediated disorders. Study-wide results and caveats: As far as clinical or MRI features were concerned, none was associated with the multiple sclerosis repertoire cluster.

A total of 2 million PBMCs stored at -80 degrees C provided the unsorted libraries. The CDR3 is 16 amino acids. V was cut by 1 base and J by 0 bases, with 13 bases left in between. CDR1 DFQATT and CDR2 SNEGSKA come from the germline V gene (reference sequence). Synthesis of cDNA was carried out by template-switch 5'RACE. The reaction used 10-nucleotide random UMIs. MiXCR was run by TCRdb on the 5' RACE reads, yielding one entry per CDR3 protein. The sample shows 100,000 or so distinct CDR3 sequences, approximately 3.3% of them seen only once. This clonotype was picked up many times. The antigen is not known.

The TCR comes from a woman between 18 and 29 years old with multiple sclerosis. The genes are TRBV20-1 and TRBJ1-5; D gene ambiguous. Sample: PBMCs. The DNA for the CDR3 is TGCAGTGCTAGAGGGCGGGAAGTCTATAGCAATCAGCCCCAGCATTTT. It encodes CSARGREVYSNQPQHF.